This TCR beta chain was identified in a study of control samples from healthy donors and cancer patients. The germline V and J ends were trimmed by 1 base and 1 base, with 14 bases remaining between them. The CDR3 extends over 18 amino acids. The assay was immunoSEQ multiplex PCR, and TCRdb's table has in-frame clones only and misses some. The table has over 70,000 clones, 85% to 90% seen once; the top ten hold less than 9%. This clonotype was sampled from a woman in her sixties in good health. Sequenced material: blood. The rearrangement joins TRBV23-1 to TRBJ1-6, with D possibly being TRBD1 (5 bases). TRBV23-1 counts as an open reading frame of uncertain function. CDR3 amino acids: CASSQLSQGGSYNSPLHF. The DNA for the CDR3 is TGCGCCAGCAGTCAATTGAGTCAGGGAGGGTCCTATAATTCACCCCTCCACTTT.